This TCR beta chain was sequenced in a study of T-cell reconstitution after alpha-beta-depleted transplantation in children. Findings and caveats of the study: Some patients owed their high day-60 TCRbeta diversity to surviving recipient T cells and thymic progenitors. Reported findings indicate that, about two months after transplant, alpha-beta T cells came from several hundred expanded clones, which were derived from non-depleted graft cells. It was newly produced T cells that mostly accounted for T-cell counts and diversity one year after transplant.

Molecular barcoding with unique molecular identifiers was used for the TCRbeta library. TCRdb recomputed calls from the PCR reads with MiXCR, one row per CDR3 protein. This sample carries fewer than 400,000 distinct CDR3 sequences, around 25% of them seen once, and the ten largest clones take over 9.5%. This clonotype was seen repeatedly, ten times or more. The antigen is unknown. This sequence originates from a male patient aged 5 to 17 who had a stem cell transplant for acute lymphoblastic leukemia, so the T cells may come from the graft donor. This specimen consisted of PBMCs, mostly from graft donor cells, obtained 180 days after TCRalphabeta/CD19-depleted stem cell transplant.

CDR3 region: CASSLADRGYGYTF. In DNA form, the CDR3 reads TGCGCCAGCAGCTTAGCCGACAGGGGCTATGGCTACACCTTC. The rearrangement joins TRBV5-1 to TRBJ1-2, with 8 bases matching TRBD1. This CDR3 comprises 14 residues. The ends lost 2 bases at V and 4 bases at J; junction bases unmatched: 4. CDR1 SGHRS and CDR2 YFSETQ come from the germline V gene.